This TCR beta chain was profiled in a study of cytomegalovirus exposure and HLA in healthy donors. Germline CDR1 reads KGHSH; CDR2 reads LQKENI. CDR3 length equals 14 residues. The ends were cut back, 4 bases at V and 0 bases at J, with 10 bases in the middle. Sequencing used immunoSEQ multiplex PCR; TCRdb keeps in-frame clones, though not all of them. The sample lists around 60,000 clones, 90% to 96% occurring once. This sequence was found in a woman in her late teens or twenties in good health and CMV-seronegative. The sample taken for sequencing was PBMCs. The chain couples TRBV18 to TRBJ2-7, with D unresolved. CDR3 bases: TGTGCCAGCTCACTTTCCCGGAGCTCCTACGAGCAGTACTTC. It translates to CASSLSRSSYEQYF.